The clone carrying this T cell receptor (beta chain) was counted at least ten times. Each CDR3 protein gets one entry after TCRdb re-called the 5' RACE reads with MiXCR. The table includes about 39,000 distinct CDR3 sequences, around a tenth detected once. This CDR3 comprises 14 residues. Germline lookup yields CDR1 GTSNPN and CDR2 SVGIG (reference sequence). The germline V and J ends were trimmed by 1 base and 3 bases, with 10 bases remaining between them. This entry belongs to a study of CD8 T cells in ankylosing spondylitis. The sample comprised blood, either unsorted or a sorted T cell fraction (not recorded which). J is TRBJ1-5 and V is TRBV30; the D gene is possibly TRBD1 (6 bases). The TCR sequence derives from a male donor with ankylosing spondylitis or in good health (not recorded which). DNA of the CDR3: TGTGCCTGGAGTGAGGGGGGAAACAATCAGCCCCAGCATTTT. Residues: CAWSEGGNNQPQHF.